What follows are 24 T cell receptor beta chains derived from one specimen sequenced in a study of Ad26.COV2.S vaccination and SARS-CoV-2 variants. Sequencing used immunoSEQ multiplex PCR; TCRdb keeps in-frame clones, though not all of them. Counted here are about 420,000 clones, 70% to 90% occurring once; the ten biggest clones make up around 3.6%. The treatment: over 15 received Ad26.COV2.S at low or high dose, single or two shots; about 5 received placebo; per-sample allocation not given. Repertoires come from day 63 after the first vaccine or placebo injection. This specimen consisted of peripheral blood, obtained in a trial of Ad26.COV2.S vaccine versus placebo. The receptor set was obtained from a person between 18 and 59 years old who received the Ad26.COV2.S COVID-19 vaccine or a placebo.

V usage is TRBV29-1 and J usage is TRBJ1-3; D is ambiguous. The V end lost 4 bases, the J end lost 0 bases, and 7 bases lay between the germline ends. The CDR3 is 13 amino acids. The germline CDR1 and CDR2 sequences are SQVTM and ANQGSEA. This CDR3 is CSVGAGSGNTIYF. The CDR3 DNA is TGCAGCGTTGGGGCCGGCTCTGGAAACACCATATATTTT.

The chain is built from TRBV6-5 and TRBJ2-1; the D is unclear. Per germline, CDR1 MNHEY and CDR2 SVGAGI. This CDR3 is 13 amino acids long. V lost 2 bases, J lost 12 bases, and 14 bases lay in between. CDR3 loop: CASSYPQQARQFF. CDR3 nucleotides: TGTGCCAGCAGTTACCCACAGCAGGCCCGGCAGTTCTTC.

The genes are TRBV12-3 or TRBV12-4 and TRBJ2-5; D is unresolved. There are 13 residues in the CDR3. V dropped 4 bases and J dropped 2 bases, with 8 bases sitting between them. CDR3 in amino acids: CASSSRPQETQYF. The DNA for the CDR3 is TGTGCCAGCAGTTCGCGACCACAAGAGACCCAGTACTTC.

J is TRBJ2-7 and V is TRBV12-3 or TRBV12-4, with D hard to call. This CDR3 region has 11 residues. V was shortened by 4 bases and J by 4 bases, with 5 bases between the two germline ends. The CDR3, as DNA: TGTGCCAGCAGTTATCGATACGAGCAGTACTTC. Encoded protein: CASSYRYEQYF.

The rearrangement joins TRBV2 to TRBJ2-7; D remains unclear. Per the germline V gene, CDR1 is SNHLY and CDR2 is FYNNEI. CDR3 length: 13 amino acids. V dropped 4 bases and J dropped 1 base, with 8 bases sitting between them. Here the CDR3 reads CASSGLESYEQYF. The CDR3 coding sequence is TGTGCCAGCAGTGGCCTGGAGTCCTACGAGCAGTACTTC.

V is TRBV3-1 (or the pseudogene TRBV3-2) and J is TRBJ2-5; 10 bases align to TRBD2. CDR1 and CDR2 from the germline V gene are LGHDT and YNNKEL (reference sequence). V was clipped by 7 bases and J by 2 bases; unmatched bases: 4. The CDR3 covers 14 residues. CDR3 DNA sequence: TGTGCCAGCACCCTAGCGGGGGCACAAGAGACCCAGTACTTC. The encoded protein is CASTLAGAQETQYF.

This clone was detected ten times or more. The chain uses TRBV27 and TRBJ1-2; 8 bases fit TRBD1. This CDR3 has 13 amino acids. The V segment lost 5 bases and the J segment 7 bases; nucleotides outside the gene matches: 6. Germline values: CDR1 MNHEY, CDR2 SMNVEV (reference sequence). In DNA, the CDR3 is TGTGCCAGCAGTATTTCAGGGGGCCTTGGCTACACCTTC. Amino acid sequence: CASSISGGLGYTF.

The chain joins TRBV30 to TRBJ2-2; TRBD1 might be the D (6 bases). The CDR3 runs to 14 residues. With 3 bases removed from V and 2 bases from J, the gap between germline ends came to 10 bases. In germline, CDR1 is GTSNPN, CDR2 SVGIG (reference sequence). The CDR3 region has the DNA TGTGCCTGGAGCGACAGGCGAAACACCGGGGAGCTGTTTTTT. Its protein is CAWSDRRNTGELFF.

The rearrangement links TRBV18 to TRBJ2-7; 7 nucleotides agree with TRBD1. Germline CDR1 is KGHSH and CDR2 is LQKENI. Losses at the gene ends were 0 bases for V and 4 bases for J; bases not matched to a gene: 3. This CDR3 region has 14 residues. This chain's CDR3 is CASSPPDRVYEQYF. CDR3 in DNA: TGTGCCAGCTCACCACCCGACAGGGTATACGAGCAGTACTTC.

This rearrangement joins TRBV7-3 to TRBJ2-3; D gene ambiguous. Trimming shortened V by 3 bases and J by 2 bases, and 9 bases separated the two germline ends. Germline loops: CDR1 SGHTA, CDR2 FQGTGA. The CDR3 runs 14 residues. The DNA of the CDR3 is TGTGCCAGCAGCTTGGCACAGTTCACAGATACGCAGTATTTT. It translates to CASSLAQFTDTQYF.

This rearrangement joins TRBV7-6 to TRBJ2-5; D possibly matches TRBD1 or TRBD2 (5 bases each). This CDR3 comprises 12 residues. The germline V and J ends were trimmed by 5 bases and 4 bases, with 8 bases remaining between them. Germline V gene sequence: CDR1 SGHVS, CDR2 FNYEAQ. As DNA, the CDR3 is TGTGCCAGCAGCCGTGGGACAGAGACCCAGTACTTC. It translates to CASSRGTETQYF.

The chain is built from TRBV19 and TRBJ2-1; TRBD1 is a possible D gene (7 bases). The V gene lost 7 bases and the J gene lost 10 bases, with 17 bases spanning the gap. The CDR3 has 13 amino acids. Germline V gene sequence: CDR1 LNHDA, CDR2 SQIVND (reference sequence). As DNA, the CDR3 is TGTGCCAGTACCGCCGCAGGGGGGCGCGAGCAGTTCTTC. Its protein is CASTAAGGREQFF.

The CDR3 sequence is CASSWTLAAPSYEQYF. CDR3 bases: TGCGCCAGCAGCTGGACACTAGCAGCCCCTTCCTACGAGCAGTACTTC. The rearrangement links TRBV5-1 to TRBJ2-7; the D gene is possibly TRBD2 (6 bases). This CDR3 is 16 amino acids long. With 3 bases removed from V and 1 base from J, the gap between germline ends came to 17 bases. Germline V gives CDR1 SGHRS, CDR2 YFSETQ.

This clone has a single count. This chain connects TRBV5-4 to TRBJ2-5; D not certain. Deletions cut 0 bases from V and 5 bases from J, with 8 bases between. The CDR3 runs to 13 residues. CDR1 and CDR2 (germline): SGHNT, YYREEE (reference sequence). CDR3 sequence: CASSLADGETQYF. The CDR3, as DNA: TGTGCCAGCAGCTTGGCTGACGGGGAGACCCAGTACTTC.

The gene calls are TRBV5-1 and TRBJ2-5, with D tentatively TRBD2 (7 bases). With 3 bases removed from V and 4 bases from J, the gap between germline ends came to 10 bases. Germline values: CDR1 SGHRS, CDR2 YFSETQ. The CDR3 runs to 13 residues. CDR3 protein: CASSWGGAETQYF. CDR3 nucleotides: TGCGCCAGCAGCTGGGGGGGCGCAGAGACCCAGTACTTC.

The genes are TRBV9 and TRBJ1-4; no clear D. The germline V gene has CDR1 SGDLS and CDR2 YYNGEE. This CDR3 is built from 14 residues. The ends were cut back, 2 bases at V and 4 bases at J, with 9 bases in the middle. As DNA, the CDR3 is TGTGCCAGCAGCGTTGGCCAATTTAATGAAAAACTGTTTTTT. Its protein product is CASSVGQFNEKLFF.

This clone was seen a single time. This chain connects TRBV7-9 to TRBJ1-5; D unclear. Trimming cost V 5 bases and J 1 base, with 15 bases left between them. This CDR3 contains 16 residues. Germline lookup yields CDR1 SEHNR and CDR2 FQNEAQ (reference sequence). CDR3 sequence reads: CASSPEGERSNQPQHF. Here the CDR3 DNA reads TGTGCCAGCAGCCCCGAGGGCGAAAGGAGCAATCAGCCCCAGCATTTT.

This clone came up a few times. V is TRBV5-1 and J is TRBJ2-1; D ambiguous. V was trimmed by 0 bases and J by 7 bases, leaving 5 bases between them. This CDR3 has 12 residues. Germline CDR1 and CDR2: SGHRS and YFSETQ. The CDR3 sequence is CASSLEQNEQFF. CDR3 nucleotides: TGCGCCAGCAGCTTGGAACAGAATGAGCAGTTCTTC.

The chain links TRBV9 to TRBJ2-3; 16 positions agree with TRBD2. CDR3 size: 18 residues. Germline CDR1 SGDLS, CDR2 YYNGEE. Trimming removed 0 bases from V and 4 bases from J; junction bases left unmatched: 5. The CDR3 DNA reads TGTGCCAGCAGCGTAGCCGGGACTAGCGGGGGGGCGGCAGATACGCAGTATTTT. As protein: CASSVAGTSGGAADTQYF.

The rearrangement joins TRBV20-1 to TRBJ2-7, with 12 bases fitting TRBD1. There are 14 residues in the CDR3. The junction had 8 bases not matched to a gene; V was cut back by 3 bases and J by 8 bases. The germline V gene encodes CDR1 DFQATT and CDR2 SNEGSKA (reference sequence). The CDR3 DNA reads as TGCAGTGCTAGTTTTCCGGGACAGGGGGCCAAGCAGTACTTC. As protein: CSASFPGQGAKQYF.

This clone was seen a handful of times. The chain joins TRBV5-4 to TRBJ2-7; the D gene is possibly TRBD2 (6 bases). Germline lookup yields CDR1 SGHNT and CDR2 YYREEE (reference sequence). CDR3 length equals 15 residues. The V and J ends lost 4 bases and 4 bases respectively, with 18 bases between them. CDR3 loop: CASSAWRGEGYEQYF. DNA of the CDR3: TGTGCCAGCAGCGCGTGGAGGGGCGAGGGGTACGAGCAGTACTTC. Using reference TRBV5-4 and TRBJ2-7 for the parts outside the CDR3, the full variable domain is ETGVTQSPTHLIKTRGQQVTLRCSSQSGHNTVSWYQQALGQGPQFIFQYYREEENGRGNFPPRFSGLQFPNYSSELNVNALELDDSALYLCASSAWRGEGYEQYFGPGTRLTVT.

The V call is TRBV10-3, the J call TRBJ2-5; no definite D call. V dropped 2 bases and J dropped 4 bases, with 8 bases sitting between them. The CDR3 spans 13 residues. The V gene's germline CDR1 is ENHRY and CDR2 SYGVKD. The CDR3 protein is CAISEPPRETQYF. CDR3 DNA: TGTGCCATCAGTGAGCCTCCAAGAGAGACCCAGTACTTC.

This clone occurred once. V usage is TRBV7-9 and J usage is TRBJ2-1; tentatively, D is TRBD1 (5 bases). V lost 5 bases, J lost 7 bases, and 21 bases lay in between. Germline V gene data show CDR1 as SEHNR and CDR2 as FQNEAQ (reference sequence). The CDR3 is made up of 16 amino acids. The CDR3 DNA reads as TGTGCCAGCAGCCCCTTATTAGGGGCTCTAAGGAATGAGCAGTTCTTC. Protein sequence: CASSPLLGALRNEQFF.

The chain recombines TRBV11-3 with TRBJ2-2; no definite D call. The CDR3 consists of 16 residues. V was trimmed by 5 bases and J by 3 bases, leaving 16 bases between them. Germline loops: CDR1 SGHNT, CDR2 YENEEA. This CDR3 reads CASSPYPEWDTGELFF. The CDR3 DNA reads TGTGCCAGCAGCCCATACCCTGAGTGGGACACCGGGGAGCTGTTTTTT.